This paragraph covers one TCR beta chain sequence. Its cognate antigen is unknown. The CDR3 length is 13 residues. Trimming removed 2 bases at V and 2 bases at J, with 5 bases between. Per the germline V gene, CDR1 is SGDLS and CDR2 is YYNGEE. These data are taken from a study of T cells in localized non-small cell lung cancer. The study, taken as a whole, reports: Uninvolved nearby lung showed the greatest T cell clonality, exceeding that found in tumor. Appearing in adjacent lung were a median 57 of the top 100 tumor clones. Greater T cell density in blood accompanied longer overall survival. Sequencing was limited to one tumor region, leaving the possibility of heterogeneity open.

Sequenced by immunoSEQ multiplex PCR; TCRdb stores in-frame clones only, minus some. Of tens of thousands of clones in the sample, over 65% were seen once. The sequence was collected from a male donor older than 55 with stage II squamous cell lung carcinoma. Sequenced here: peripheral blood, sampled before any cancer treatment. The V and J genes are TRBV9 and TRBJ1-3; D is unclear. CDR3: CASSVGTGNTIYF. DNA of the CDR3: TGTGCCAGCAGCGTGGGGACTGGAAACACCATATATTTT.